This T cell receptor beta chain was sequenced for a study of CD4 T cell repertoires in COVID-19. On the study more broadly: Other coronavirus spike proteins restimulated relabeled CFSE-low cells expanded with IL-2 for around 10 days.

Sequenced by immunoSEQ multiplex PCR; TCRdb stores in-frame clones only, minus some. Altogether roughly 23,000 clones are present, roughly 91% being singletons, with the ten largest covering around 0.63%. These memory T cells were uncultured and sequenced directly after ex vivo isolation. Germline values: CDR1 MNHEY, CDR2 SMNVEV (reference sequence). CDR3 length: 15 residues. Trimming removed 4 bases at V and 6 bases at J, with 13 bases between. General study points: Some SARS-CoV-2 clonotypes, between 7 and 25%, recurred in SARS-CoV and/or HKU1 cultures. Two or all three memory subsets shared several highly expanded SARS-CoV-2-reactive clonotypes.

As for this clone: Its antigen is unknown.

This TCR derives from a human donor who had COVID-19. Source: central memory CD4+ T cells from blood, taken before the COVID-19 pandemic. The chain combines TRBV27 with TRBJ1-6; D gene ambiguous. The CDR3 loop reads CASSSIWGGNSPLHF. DNA of the CDR3: TGTGCCAGCAGTTCTATATGGGGAGGTAATTCACCCCTCCACTTT.